Listed below are T cell receptor beta chains from one sample, sequenced in a study of blood T cells in healthy people across ages. TCRdb itself ran the 5' RACE reads through MiXCR, one entry per CDR3 protein. This sample has 1.5 million to 2 million distinct CDR3 sequences; 28% occur once, and the top ten carry over 7%. The source material was blood. The receptors derive from a woman in her 30s in good health. Each CDR3 is given with its conserved first and last residue. Each record gives: CDR3 protein, J gene, V gene.

CDR3 protein: CSVGPEETQYF
J gene: TRBJ2-5
V gene: TRBV29-1

CDR3 protein: CSASFLGNEQFF
J gene: TRBJ2-1
V gene: TRBV20-1

CDR3 protein: CACGGGAWNEQFF
J gene: TRBJ2-1
V gene: TRBV7-9

CDR3 protein: CASSTSTAFSYEQYF
J gene: TRBJ2-7
V gene: TRBV5-1

CDR3 protein: CASSGASGQETQYF
J gene: TRBJ2-5
V gene: TRBV5-1

CDR3 protein: CASSQPPAGTGEGEKLFF
J gene: TRBJ1-4
V gene: TRBV4-1

CDR3 protein: CASSYLVGERYF
J gene: TRBJ2-5
V gene: TRBV7-2

CDR3 protein: CAITGEPGTGMNTEAFF
J gene: TRBJ1-1
V gene: TRBV10-3

CDR3 protein: CASSTHWEDEQYF
J gene: TRBJ2-7
V gene: TRBV9

CDR3 protein: CASSYTAGEDTQYF
J gene: TRBJ2-3
V gene: TRBV6-5

CDR3 protein: CASSFARDTQYF
J gene: TRBJ2-3
V gene: TRBV7-2

CDR3 protein: CASSPHSDGNTEAFF
J gene: TRBJ1-1
V gene: TRBV28

CDR3 protein: CASRPQGWNYGYTF
J gene: TRBJ1-2
V gene: TRBV6-5

CDR3 protein: CASSEAGKTQYF
J gene: TRBJ2-5
V gene: TRBV2

CDR3 protein: CASSPKGEGPDEQFF
J gene: TRBJ2-1
V gene: TRBV4-1

CDR3 protein: CARPCRHYNEQFF
J gene: TRBJ2-1
V gene: TRBV3-1

CDR3 protein: CASSLRRDHEQYF
J gene: TRBJ2-7
V gene: TRBV27

CDR3 protein: CASRPTVGDEQFF
J gene: TRBJ2-1
V gene: TRBV2

CDR3 protein: CSVTQGSNYGYTF
J gene: TRBJ1-2
V gene: TRBV20-1

CDR3 protein: CASTGPLNQPQHF
J gene: TRBJ1-5
V gene: TRBV6-6

CDR3 protein: CSADRDSSYEQYF
J gene: TRBJ2-7
V gene: TRBV20-1

CDR3 protein: CASSGRALNTEAFF
J gene: TRBJ1-1
V gene: TRBV7-9

CDR3 protein: CASSPGQGFSYEQYF
J gene: TRBJ2-7
V gene: TRBV27

CDR3 protein: CASSLRGDYEQYF
J gene: TRBJ2-7
V gene: TRBV11-1

CDR3 protein: CASSAYSPARRDLTYEQYF
J gene: TRBJ2-7
V gene: TRBV7-9

CDR3 protein: CSARPLGGTSGSNEQYF
J gene: TRBJ2-7
V gene: TRBV20-1

CDR3 protein: CASTPGLVTDTQYF
J gene: TRBJ2-3
V gene: TRBV7-2

CDR3 protein: CSARSSDAYEQYF
J gene: TRBJ2-7
V gene: TRBV20-1

CDR3 protein: CSGRTSGVFGQFF
J gene: TRBJ2-1
V gene: TRBV20-1

CDR3 protein: CASSAGFSGGGETQYF
J gene: TRBJ2-5
V gene: TRBV2